This T cell receptor beta chain was profiled in a study of cytomegalovirus exposure and HLA in healthy donors. With 60 Vbeta and 13 Jbeta primers, the PCR was carried out. The data were produced by immunoSEQ multiplex PCR, yet TCRdb's version contains in-frame clones alone and is incomplete. The sample yields around 100,000 clones, over 75% seen once. CDR3 length: 15 amino acids. The V and J ends lost 1 base and 4 bases respectively, with 10 bases between them. Germline V gene data show CDR1 as MNHNS and CDR2 as SASEGT. Study outcomes and limitations: Per published reports, the classifier diagnosed cytomegalovirus status with high specificity and sensitivity. Of the V segments, some could not be distinguished, including TRBV6-2 and TRBV6-3, and were excluded. Segments of the TCR beta V type were, in most cases, productive about 90% or about 30% of the time in an earlier analysis. Overall, around 150 TCR beta chains were annotated as cytomegalovirus-associated.

Turning to this clone: The antigen remains unidentified.

Sequencing was done on a sample of PBMCs. This chain joins TRBV6-1 and TRBJ1-4; D may be TRBD1 (5 bases). This TCR came from a woman aged 30 to 39 in good health and CMV-seropositive. The CDR3 loop reads CASSEEGYLNEKLFF. DNA of the CDR3: TGTGCCAGCAGTGAAGAGGGGTACCTTAATGAAAAACTGTTTTTT.